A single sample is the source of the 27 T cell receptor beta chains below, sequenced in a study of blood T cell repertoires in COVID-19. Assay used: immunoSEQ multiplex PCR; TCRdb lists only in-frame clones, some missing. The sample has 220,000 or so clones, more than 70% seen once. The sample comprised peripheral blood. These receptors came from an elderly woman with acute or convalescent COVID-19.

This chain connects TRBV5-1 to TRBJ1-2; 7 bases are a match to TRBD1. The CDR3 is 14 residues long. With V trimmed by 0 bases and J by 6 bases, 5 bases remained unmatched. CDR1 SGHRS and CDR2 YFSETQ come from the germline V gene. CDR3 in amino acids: CASSLETGYNGYTF. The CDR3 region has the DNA TGCGCCAGCAGCTTGGAGACAGGGTACAATGGCTACACCTTC.

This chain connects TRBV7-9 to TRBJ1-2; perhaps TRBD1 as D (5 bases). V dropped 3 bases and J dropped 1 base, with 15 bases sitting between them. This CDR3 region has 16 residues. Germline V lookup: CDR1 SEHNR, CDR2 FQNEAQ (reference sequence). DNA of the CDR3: TGTGCCAGCAGCTTTATATCTCAGGGAATTAACTATGGCTACACCTTC. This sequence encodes CASSFISQGINYGYTF.

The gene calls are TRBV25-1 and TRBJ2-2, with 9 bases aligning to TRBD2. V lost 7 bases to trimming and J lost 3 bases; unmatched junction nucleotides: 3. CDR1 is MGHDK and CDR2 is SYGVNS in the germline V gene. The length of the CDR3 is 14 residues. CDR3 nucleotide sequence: TGTGCCAGCAAGCAGCGGGGGGACACCGGGGAGCTGTTTTTT. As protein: CASKQRGDTGELFF.

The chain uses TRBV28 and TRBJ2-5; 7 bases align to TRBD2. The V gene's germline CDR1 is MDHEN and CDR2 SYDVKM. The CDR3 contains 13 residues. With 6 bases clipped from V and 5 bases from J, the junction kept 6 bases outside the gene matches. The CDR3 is CASSSGGFETQYF. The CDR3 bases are TGTGCCAGCAGCTCCGGGGGGTTCGAGACCCAGTACTTC.

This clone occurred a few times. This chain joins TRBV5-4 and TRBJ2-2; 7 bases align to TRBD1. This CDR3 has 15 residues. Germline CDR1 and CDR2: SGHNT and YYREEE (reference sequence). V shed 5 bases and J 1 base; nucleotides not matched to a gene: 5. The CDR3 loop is CASRPDRRNTGELFF. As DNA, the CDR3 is TGTGCCAGCAGACCGGACAGGAGGAACACCGGGGAGCTGTTTTTT.

CDR3 sequence: CASSSQENTEAFF. The DNA for the CDR3 is TGTGCCAGCAGTTCACAGGAGAACACTGAAGCTTTCTTT. This chain connects TRBV27 to TRBJ1-1; D perhaps matches TRBD1 (5 bases). Germline CDR1 reads MNHEY; CDR2 reads SMNVEV (reference sequence). V lost 4 bases to trimming and J lost 1 base, with 7 bases between them. The CDR3 extends over 13 amino acids.

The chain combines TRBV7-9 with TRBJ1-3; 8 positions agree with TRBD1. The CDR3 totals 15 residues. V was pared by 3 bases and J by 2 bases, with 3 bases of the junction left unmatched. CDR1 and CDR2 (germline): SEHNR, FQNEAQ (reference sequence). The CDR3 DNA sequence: TGTGCCAGCAGCTTGACAGGGGCCCCTGGAAACACCATATATTTT. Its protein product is CASSLTGAPGNTIYF.

The CDR3 DNA is TGTGCCAGCAGCCAAGTAAAGGGGGCCTTGAACACTGAAGCTTTCTTT. Amino acid sequence: CASSQVKGALNTEAFF. The V gene is TRBV4-2, the J gene TRBJ1-1, with TRBD1 matching over 7 bases. The germline CDR1 and CDR2 sequences are LGHNA and YNFKEQ. V lost 1 base to trimming and J lost 0 bases; unmatched junction nucleotides: 5. The CDR3 length is 16 residues.

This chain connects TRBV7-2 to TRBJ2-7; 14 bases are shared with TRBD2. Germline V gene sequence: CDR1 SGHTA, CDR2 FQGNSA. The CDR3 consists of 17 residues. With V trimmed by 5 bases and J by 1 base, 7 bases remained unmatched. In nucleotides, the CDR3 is TGTGCCAGCAGCGAAGGACTAGCGGGGGGAGGGTCCTACGAGCAGTACTTC. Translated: CASSEGLAGGGSYEQYF.

CDR3 bases: TGTGCCAGCAGCCAAGGGACAGGCGACCTAGGCTACACCTTC. Translating gives CASSQGTGDLGYTF. The rearrangement uses TRBV7-3 and TRBJ1-2, with 8 bases fitting TRBD1. The CDR3 totals 14 residues. The ends lost 5 bases at V and 8 bases at J; junction bases unmatched: 10. CDR1 and CDR2 (germline): SGHTA, FQGTGA.

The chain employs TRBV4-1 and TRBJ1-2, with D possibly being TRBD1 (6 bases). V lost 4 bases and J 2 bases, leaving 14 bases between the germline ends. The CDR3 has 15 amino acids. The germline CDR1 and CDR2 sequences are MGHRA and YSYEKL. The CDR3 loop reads CASSRTETSNYGYTF. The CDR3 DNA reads TGCGCCAGCAGCCGGACAGAAACATCAAACTATGGCTACACCTTC.

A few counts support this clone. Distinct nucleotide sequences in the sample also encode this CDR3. The CDR3 loop is CASSWGGYEQYF. CDR3 bases: TGTGCCAGCAGCTGGGGGGGGTACGAGCAGTACTTC. The gene calls are TRBV5-4 and TRBJ2-7, with TRBD2 matching 7 bases. The CDR3 has 12 amino acids. Germline CDR1 is SGHNT and CDR2 is YYREEE (reference sequence). Unmatched junction bases numbered 1, after V lost 3 bases and J lost 4 bases. Full variable domain (remainder filled in from reference TRBV5-4 and TRBJ2-7): ETGVTQSPTHLIKTRGQQVTLRCSSQSGHNTVSWYQQALGQGPQFIFQYYREEENGRGNFPPRFSGLQFPNYSSELNVNALELDDSALYLCASSWGGYEQYFGPGTRLTVT.

The DNA of the CDR3 is TGCAGCGCAGGGACTAGCGGGGAGGCGGCCCAGTACTTC. Its protein product is CSAGTSGEAAQYF. The chain couples TRBV29-1 to TRBJ2-5; 13 bases fit TRBD2. The length of the CDR3 is 13 residues. The J segment lost 9 bases and the V segment lost 7 bases, leaving 8 bases of the junction unmatched. Germline assignment: CDR1 SQVTM and CDR2 ANQGSEA.

The CDR3 DNA reads as TGTGCCAGCTCACCGGGGACAGGGACGGTCGATGAGCAGTTCTTC. Protein product: CASSPGTGTVDEQFF. This chain connects TRBV18 to TRBJ2-1, with 9 bases aligning to TRBD1. V lost 3 bases to trimming and J lost 8 bases; unmatched junction nucleotides: 8. The CDR3 spans 15 residues. Per the germline V gene, CDR1 is KGHSH and CDR2 is LQKENI.

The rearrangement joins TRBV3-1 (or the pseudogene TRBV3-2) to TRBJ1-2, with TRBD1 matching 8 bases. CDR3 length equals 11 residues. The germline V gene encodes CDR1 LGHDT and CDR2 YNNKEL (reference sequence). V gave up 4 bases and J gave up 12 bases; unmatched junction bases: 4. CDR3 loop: CASSLTGENTF. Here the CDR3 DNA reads TGTGCCAGCAGCCTGACAGGGGAGAACACCTTC.

The CDR3 reads CASRQTGKYGYTF. DNA for the CDR3: TGTGCCAGCAGGCAGACAGGAAAGTATGGCTACACCTTC. This chain links TRBV6-5 with TRBJ1-2; TRBD1 might be the D (6 bases). From germline, CDR1 is MNHEY and CDR2 SVGAGI. CDR3 length: 13 residues. V shed 6 bases and J shed 5 bases, with 13 bases lying between them.

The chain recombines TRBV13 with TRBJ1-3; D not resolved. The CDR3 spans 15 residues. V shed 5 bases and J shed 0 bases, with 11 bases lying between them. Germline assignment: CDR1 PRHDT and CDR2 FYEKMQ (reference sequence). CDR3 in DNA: TGTGCCAGCAGCCCGACTTTAAACTCTGGAAACACCATATATTTT. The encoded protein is CASSPTLNSGNTIYF.

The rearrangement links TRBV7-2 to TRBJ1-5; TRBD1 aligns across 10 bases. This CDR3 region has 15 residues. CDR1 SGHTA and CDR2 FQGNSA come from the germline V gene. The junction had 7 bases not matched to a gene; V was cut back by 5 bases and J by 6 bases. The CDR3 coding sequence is TGTGCCAGCAGCCCGGGACAGGGGACGGGTCAGCCCCAGCATTTT. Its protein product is CASSPGQGTGQPQHF.

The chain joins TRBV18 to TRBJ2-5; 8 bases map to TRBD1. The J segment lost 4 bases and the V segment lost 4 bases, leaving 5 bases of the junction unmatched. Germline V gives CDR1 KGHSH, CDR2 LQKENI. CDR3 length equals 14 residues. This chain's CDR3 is CASSRGQGLETQYF. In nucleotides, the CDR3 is TGTGCCAGCTCACGCGGACAGGGCCTAGAGACCCAGTACTTC.

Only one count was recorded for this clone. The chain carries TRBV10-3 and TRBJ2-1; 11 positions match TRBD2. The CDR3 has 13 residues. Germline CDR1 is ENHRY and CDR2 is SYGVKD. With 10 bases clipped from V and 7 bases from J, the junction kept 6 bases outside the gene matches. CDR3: CATIAGGRNEQFF. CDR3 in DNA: TGTGCCACCATAGCGGGGGGGCGGAATGAGCAGTTCTTC.

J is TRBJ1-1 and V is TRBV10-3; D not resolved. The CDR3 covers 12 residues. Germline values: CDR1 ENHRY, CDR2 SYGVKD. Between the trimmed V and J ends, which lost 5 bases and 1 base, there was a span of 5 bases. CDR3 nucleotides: TGTGCCATCAGTACTCGGAACACTGAAGCTTTCTTT. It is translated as CAISTRNTEAFF.

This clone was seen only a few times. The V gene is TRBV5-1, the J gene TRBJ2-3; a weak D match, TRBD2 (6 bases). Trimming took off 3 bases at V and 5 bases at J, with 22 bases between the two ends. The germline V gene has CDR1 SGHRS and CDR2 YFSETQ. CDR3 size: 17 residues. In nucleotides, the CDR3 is TGCGCCAGCAGCTGGGCCGGGACTGACCTGGTTGGAGATACGCAGTATTTT. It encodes CASSWAGTDLVGDTQYF.

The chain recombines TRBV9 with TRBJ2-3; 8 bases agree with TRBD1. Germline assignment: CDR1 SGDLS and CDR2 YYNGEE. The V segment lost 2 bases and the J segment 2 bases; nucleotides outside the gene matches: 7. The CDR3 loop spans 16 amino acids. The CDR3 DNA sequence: TGTGCCAGCAGCGTGGGGACAGGATTCATCACAGATACGCAGTATTTT. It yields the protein CASSVGTGFITDTQYF.

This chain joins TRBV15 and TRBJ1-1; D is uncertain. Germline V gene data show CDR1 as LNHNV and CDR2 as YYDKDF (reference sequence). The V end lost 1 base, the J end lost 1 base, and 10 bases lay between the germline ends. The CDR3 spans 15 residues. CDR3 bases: TGTGCCACCAGCAGAGTTGTGGAGGGGAACACTGAAGCTTTCTTT. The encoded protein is CATSRVVEGNTEAFF.

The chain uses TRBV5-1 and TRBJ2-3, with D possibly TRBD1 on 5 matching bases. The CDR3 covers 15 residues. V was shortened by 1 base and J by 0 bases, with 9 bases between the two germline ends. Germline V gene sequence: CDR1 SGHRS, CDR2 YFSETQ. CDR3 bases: TGCGCCAGCAGCTTGCAGGGCTCTAGCACAGATACGCAGTATTTT. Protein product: CASSLQGSSTDTQYF. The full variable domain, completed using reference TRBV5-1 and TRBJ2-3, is KAGVTQTPRYLIKTRGQQVTLSCSPISGHRSVSWYQQTPGQGLQFLFEYFSETQRNKGNFPGRFSGRQFSNSRSEMNVSTLELGDSALYLCASSLQGSSTDTQYFGPGTRLTVL.

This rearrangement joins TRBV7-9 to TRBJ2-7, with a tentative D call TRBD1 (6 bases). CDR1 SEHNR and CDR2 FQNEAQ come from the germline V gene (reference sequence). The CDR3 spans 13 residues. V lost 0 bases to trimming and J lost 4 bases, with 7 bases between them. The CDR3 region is CASSLAQGYEQYF. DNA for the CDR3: TGTGCCAGCAGCTTAGCCCAGGGGTACGAGCAGTACTTC.

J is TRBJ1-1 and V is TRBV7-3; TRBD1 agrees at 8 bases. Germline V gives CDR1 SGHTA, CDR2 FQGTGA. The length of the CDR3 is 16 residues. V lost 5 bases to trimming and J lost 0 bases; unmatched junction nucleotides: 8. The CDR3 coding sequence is TGTGCCAGCAGCCCGGACAGGGTTTTGGTGAACACTGAAGCTTTCTTT. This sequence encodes CASSPDRVLVNTEAFF.